The text below deals with one T cell receptor (beta chain). Its antigen remains unidentified. The entry originates in a study of T cell responses to AZD1222 COVID-19 vaccine. TCRdb's copy holds only in-frame clones and misses some; the assay was immunoSEQ multiplex PCR. The sample consists of around 130,000 clones, 92% of them appearing once. General observations from the study: The CD4 TCRs associated with vaccination extended across spike and predominated at 160-218 and 743-854. Reportedly, nearly half the spike-specific TCRs target unmutated variant regions. The number of AZD1222 recipients seropositive at baseline was only five or six. Repertoires were collected only later (after the peak T cell response had occurred).

The receptor comes from an adult who received the AZD1222 COVID-19 vaccine. The sample here was peripheral blood, taken 28 days after the second AZD1222 dose.

The CDR3 sequence: CASSNRVPTDTQYF. For the CDR3, the DNA is TGTGCCAGCAGCAACAGGGTTCCCACAGATACGCAGTATTTT. The genes are TRBV7-3 and TRBJ2-3; weak D call: TRBD1 (6 bases). The V end lost 5 bases, the J end lost 2 bases, and 11 bases lay between the germline ends. The CDR3 has 14 amino acids. Per germline, CDR1 SGHTA and CDR2 FQGTGA.